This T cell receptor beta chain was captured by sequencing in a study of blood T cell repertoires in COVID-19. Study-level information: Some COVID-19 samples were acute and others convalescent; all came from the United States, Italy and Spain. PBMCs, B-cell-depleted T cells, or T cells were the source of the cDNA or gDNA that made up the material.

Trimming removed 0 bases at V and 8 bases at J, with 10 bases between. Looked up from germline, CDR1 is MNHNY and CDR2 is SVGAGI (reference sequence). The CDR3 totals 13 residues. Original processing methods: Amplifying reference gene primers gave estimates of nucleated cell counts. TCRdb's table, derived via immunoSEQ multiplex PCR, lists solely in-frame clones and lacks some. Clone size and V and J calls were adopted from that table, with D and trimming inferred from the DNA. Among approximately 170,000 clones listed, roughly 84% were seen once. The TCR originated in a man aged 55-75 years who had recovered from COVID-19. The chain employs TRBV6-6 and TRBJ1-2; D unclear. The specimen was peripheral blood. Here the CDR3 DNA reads TGTGCCAGCAGTTACTCGCTTGGGCGCGGCTACACCTTC. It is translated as CASSYSLGRGYTF.